A single sample is the source of the 17 T cell receptor beta chains below, sequenced in a study of shared clonotypes between healthy human individuals (dated by TCRdb to the early 2020s). Libraries were prepared through the immunoSEQ multiplex PCR assay. Imported from immuneACCESS, the table was reduced by TCRdb to in-frame sequences with V and J called. These copies leave out some clones; in studies compared against another copy, an unresolved V gene accounts for under half, and the cause of the remainder is not known. Recorded for this sample are 1.5 million to 2.5 million clones; about 95% of them occurred a single time. The ten most abundant clones make up more than 0.95% of the sample. For the CD8 naive samples, CD45RO-negative cells were positively selected for CCR7, yielding a CD45RA+CCR7+ population from which TemRA cells were excluded. The source material was naive CD8+ T cells sorted from blood. In light of the paper, this sample's cell subset or site label describes: CD45RA+CCR7+. The source of these receptors is a man aged 18 to 29 in good health.

This sequence joins TRBV6-7 and TRBJ2-7; D is unclear. TRBV6-7 is sorted into the ORF group, with uncertain function. Trimming left V 10 bases short and J 5 bases short, with 9 bases between. The length of the CDR3 is 10 residues. The CDR3 nucleotides read TGTGCCATCTCTTTCCACGAGCAGTACTTC. This codes for CAISFHEQYF.

V is TRBV7-9 and J is TRBJ2-2, with 8 bases lining up with TRBD2. Germline CDR1 and CDR2: SEHNR and FQNEAQ (reference sequence). The CDR3 has 15 amino acids. Trimming took 7 bases from V and 8 from J; bases not matched to a gene: 12. The CDR3 nucleotides are TGTGCCAGCACCCCGGGACTAGGCCCGGGGGGGGAGCTGTTTTTT. Translation gives CASTPGLGPGGELFF.

This chain links TRBV28 with TRBJ2-7; no clear D. This CDR3 contains 13 residues. The germline V gene has CDR1 MDHEN and CDR2 SYDVKM. Between the trimmed V and J ends, which lost 4 bases and 3 bases, there was a span of 10 bases. In DNA form, the CDR3 reads TGTGCCAGCAGTTCGCGAATTCTCTACGAGCAGTACTTC. Amino acids: CASSSRILYEQYF.

The chain couples TRBV5-6 to TRBJ2-7; no definite D call. Germline-derived CDR1 and CDR2 are SGHDT and YYEEEE. The germline V and J ends were trimmed by 3 bases and 3 bases, with 10 bases remaining between them. This CDR3 spans 13 amino acids. CDR3 coding DNA: TGTGCCAGCAGCTCAGAGACTGTCTACGAGCAGTACTTC. Translation: CASSSETVYEQYF.

The rearrangement uses TRBV30 and TRBJ1-2, with unresolved D. Germline CDR1 is GTSNPN and CDR2 is SVGIG (reference sequence). The CDR3 runs 13 residues. The V end was cut by 2 bases, the J end by 5 bases, with 12 bases between. The CDR3, as DNA: TGTGCCTGGAGTATGTCCCAAGGGTATGGCTACACCTTC. Translating gives CAWSMSQGYGYTF.

Turning to this clone: Within the sample, other DNA sequences also encode this same CDR3. The genes are TRBV4-2 and TRBJ2-1; D gene ambiguous. Trimming stripped 1 base from V and 7 bases from J, with 5 bases between. The CDR3 runs 12 residues. Germline assignment: CDR1 LGHNA and CDR2 YNFKEQ. DNA for the CDR3: TGTGCCAGCAGCCAAGCCGGTAATGAGCAGTTCTTC. The encoded protein is CASSQAGNEQFF.

Worth noting for this clone: An end of the junction differs from the germline gene, which may be a read error. This sequence joins TRBV28 and TRBJ1-5; tentative D call: TRBD1 (6 bases). Germline assignment: CDR1 MDHEN and CDR2 SYDVKM. The CDR3 has 11 amino acids. The CDR3 is CAIFKGGRVAF. The CDR3 DNA follows: TGTGCCATCTTCAAGGGGGGTAGGGTTGCTTTT.

J is TRBJ1-1 and V is TRBV6-1; D remains unclear. The CDR3 length is 15 residues. Germline CDR1 is MNHNS and CDR2 is SASEGT. V lost 3 bases to trimming and J lost 3 bases, with 14 bases between them. In nucleotides, the CDR3 is TGTGCCAGCAGTGAGGAAAGGGTAGGGCACACTGAAGCTTTCTTT. It encodes CASSEERVGHTEAFF.

J is TRBJ2-7 and V is TRBV6-1, with TRBD1 identical over 7 bases. Trimming cost V 3 bases and J 2 bases; bases outside gene matches: 13. Germline values: CDR1 MNHNS, CDR2 SASEGT. CDR3 size: 17 residues. The CDR3 coding sequence is TGTGCCAGCAGTGAGGGGACAGCCGTCTCACAAGCCTACGAGCAGTACTTC. This codes for CASSEGTAVSQAYEQYF.

This chain uses TRBV4-3 with TRBJ1-6; 7 nucleotides match TRBD1. Trimming cost V 5 bases and J 5 bases; bases outside gene matches: 6. Per germline, CDR1 LGHNA and CDR2 YSLEER. This CDR3 spans 15 amino acids. The CDR3 loop is CASSSGTAHNSPLHF. DNA for the CDR3: TGCGCCAGCAGCAGCGGGACAGCTCATAATTCACCCCTCCACTTT.

J is TRBJ2-7 and V is TRBV7-3; TRBD1 might be the D (6 bases). The CDR3 totals 15 residues. The V end was cut by 3 bases, the J end by 2 bases, with 14 bases between. Germline V gene sequence: CDR1 SGHTA, CDR2 FQGTGA. The CDR3 sequence: CASSFGRGKTYEQYF. The CDR3, as DNA: TGTGCCAGCAGCTTTGGCAGGGGAAAGACCTACGAGCAGTACTTC.

Turning to this clone: Other DNA sequences in the sample encode the same CDR3. This chain uses TRBV9 with TRBJ2-7; 14 bases fit TRBD2. Germline values: CDR1 SGDLS, CDR2 YYNGEE. V lost 2 bases, J lost 4 bases, and 2 bases stayed unmatched. This CDR3 contains 15 residues. CDR3 protein: CASSVGTSGSYEQYF. The CDR3 DNA reads as TGTGCCAGCAGCGTGGGGACTAGCGGGAGTTACGAGCAGTACTTC.

The V and J genes are TRBV25-1 and TRBJ2-4; 9 nucleotides agree with TRBD1. Germline V gene lookup returns CDR1 MGHDK and CDR2 SYGVNS. The CDR3 totals 16 residues. The V and J ends lost 4 bases and 4 bases, in that order; junction bases with no gene match: 8. CDR3 amino acids: CASSASSGTGKNIQYF. The CDR3 DNA sequence: TGTGCCAGCAGTGCGTCTTCCGGGACAGGGAAAAACATTCAGTACTTC.

This chain connects TRBV30 to TRBJ2-1; 14 bases align to TRBD2. The CDR3 runs 14 residues. CDR1 GTSNPN and CDR2 SVGIG come from the germline V gene (reference sequence). V lost 5 bases, J lost 7 bases, and 4 bases stayed unmatched. DNA for the CDR3: TGTGCCTGGGGGACTAGCGGGAGTGGTAATGAGCAGTTCTTC. Amino acids: CAWGTSGSGNEQFF.

CDR3 sequence: CASSLGLEDSPPDTQYF. The CDR3 DNA sequence: TGTGCCAGCAGCCTTGGTTTAGAGGACAGTCCACCGGATACGCAGTATTTT. The genes are TRBV7-6 and TRBJ2-3, with D possibly TRBD1 on 6 matching bases. CDR3 size: 17 residues. V shed 5 bases and J shed 6 bases, with 24 bases lying between them. In germline, CDR1 is SGHVS, CDR2 FNYEAQ.

The chain recombines TRBV4-3 with TRBJ2-1; no definite D call. The CDR3 sequence is 14 residues long. V lost 8 bases and J lost 5, with 16 bases in between. Germline V gene lookup returns CDR1 LGHNA and CDR2 YSLEER. The CDR3 DNA is TGCGCCAGCCTCCTTATGGATCCCCACAATGAGCAGTTCTTC. Translation gives CASLLMDPHNEQFF.

The V gene is TRBV6-4, the J gene TRBJ1-5; the D is unclear. Germline V CDR1 and CDR2: MRHNA, SNTAGT. V was shortened by 8 bases and J by 5 bases, with 16 bases between the two germline ends. The CDR3 consists of 14 residues. CDR3 residues: CASGPFRYHQPQHF. In nucleotides, the CDR3 is TGTGCCAGCGGTCCTTTCCGGTACCATCAGCCCCAGCATTTT.